This is a list of T cell receptor beta chains from one sample in a study of cytomegalovirus exposure and HLA in healthy donors. Some clones are missing from TCRdb's copy, which holds only in-frame ones; the method was immunoSEQ multiplex PCR. Altogether 150,000 to 200,000 clones are present, roughly 88% being singletons, with the ten largest covering more than 1.1%. Source material: PBMCs. The origin of the receptors is a woman aged 18-29 years in good health and CMV-seronegative. The CDR3 runs from the conserved cysteine through the conserved F or W. The D gene is left open where the match is weak. Clone size is given for some rows only: seen once, a few or many times, or a class if the clone is expanded.

TRBJ1-5 TRBV27 TRBD1 once CASSLYPTGTGNQPQHF TGTGCCAGCAGTTTATACCCTACCGGGACAGGGAATCAGCCCCAGCATTTT
TRBJ2-1 TRBV6-5 TRBD1 - CASSYSGQGRMNEQFF TGTGCCAGCAGTTACTCGGGACAGGGTAGGATGAATGAGCAGTTCTTC
TRBJ2-7 TRBV19 - - CASSEVSTYEQYF TGTGCCAGTTCTGAGGTATCTACCTACGAGCAGTACTTC
TRBJ2-7 TRBV4-2 TRBD2 - CASSQTSGEYEQYF TGTGCCAGCAGCCAGACTAGCGGGGAATACGAGCAGTACTTC
TRBJ1-2 TRBV6-1 TRBD1 - CASSEVAGGHGYTF TGTGCCAGCAGTGAAGTCGCAGGGGGCCATGGCTACACCTTC
TRBJ1-3 TRBV7-8 - once CASSDRRQSDSIYF TGTGCCAGCAGCGATCGACGGCAGTCGGACTCCATATATTTT
TRBJ2-7 TRBV19 - few CASSESSYEQYF TGTGCCAGTAGTGAGTCCTCCTACGAGCAGTACTTC
TRBJ1-3 TRBV18 TRBD1 once CASSPGTGVRNTIYF TGTGCCAGCTCACCAGGGACAGGGGTCAGAAACACCATATATTTT
TRBJ2-1 TRBV9 TRBD2 - CASSDRLAPIYNEQFF TGTGCCAGCAGCGACCGACTAGCGCCTATATACAATGAGCAGTTCTTC
TRBJ2-7 TRBV7-9 - - CASSPNLPYEQYF TGTGCCAGCAGCCCCAACCTACCCTACGAGCAGTACTTC
TRBJ2-1 TRBV5-1 TRBD1 once CASSLRTGEYNEQFF TGCGCCAGCAGCCTAAGGACAGGGGAATACAATGAGCAGTTCTTC
TRBJ1-2 TRBV27 TRBD1 - CASSFTSGTGNNGYTF TGTGCCAGCAGTTTTACGTCCGGGACAGGAAATAATGGCTACACCTTC
TRBJ2-2 TRBV27 - - CASSPIQKGANTGELFF TGTGCCAGCAGTCCTATACAAAAAGGAGCGAACACCGGGGAGCTGTTTTTT
TRBJ2-5 TRBV5-8 TRBD1 - CASSLGDRGNQETQYF TGTGCCAGCAGCTTGGGTGACAGGGGGAATCAAGAGACCCAGTACTTC
TRBJ1-4 TRBV30 - - CAWSVLDKEKLFF TGTGCCTGGAGTGTCTTAGATAAGGAAAAACTGTTTTTT
TRBJ1-1 TRBV19 TRBD1 - CASSITRGEAFF TGTGCCAGTAGTATCACCAGGGGGGAAGCTTTCTTT
TRBJ1-1 TRBV7-8 - - CASSLVGRLNTEAFF TGTGCCAGCAGCTTAGTCGGGAGGCTTAACACTGAAGCTTTCTTT
TRBJ2-7 TRBV5-1 TRBD2 - CASSFGGLAGGHHEQYF TGCGCCAGCAGCTTCGGGGGACTCGCGGGGGGCCACCACGAGCAGTACTTC
TRBJ1-1 TRBV4-1 - - CASSQVPPGARGTEAFF TGCGCCAGCAGCCAAGTTCCGCCTGGGGCGCGGGGCACTGAAGCTTTCTTT
TRBJ1-2 TRBV29-1 - - CSVVPRLFHGYTF TGCAGCGTTGTCCCCCGACTATTCCATGGCTACACCTTC
TRBJ2-5 TRBV19 TRBD2 - CASSRDGTSGSLGEETQYF TGTGCCAGTAGTAGAGACGGGACTAGCGGGAGCCTCGGGGAAGAGACCCAGTACTTC
TRBJ1-2 TRBV25-1 - - CASSEIASANYGYTF TGTGCCAGCAGTGAAATCGCCTCAGCTAACTATGGCTACACCTTC
TRBJ2-3 TRBV2 - - CASSDRAGSTDTQYF TGTGCCAGCAGTGACCGGGCGGGTAGCACAGATACGCAGTATTTT
TRBJ2-5 TRBV7-6 - few CASSFQYQETQYF TGTGCCAGCAGCTTCCAGTACCAAGAGACCCAGTACTTC
TRBJ1-2 TRBV2 - - CASRGGPNYGYTF TGTGCCAGCAGGGGGGGGCCTAACTATGGCTACACCTTC
TRBJ1-5 TRBV5-1 - - CASSWGDNQPQHF TGCGCCAGCAGTTGGGGGGACAATCAGCCCCAGCATTTT
TRBJ1-1 TRBV2 TRBD1 - CASSLQGDTEAFF TGTGCCAGCAGTCTACAGGGGGACACTGAAGCTTTCTTT
TRBJ2-5 TRBV7-8 TRBD2 - CASSPLAGGPETQYF TGTGCCAGCAGCCCACTAGCGGGGGGGCCCGAGACCCAGTACTTC